These 7 T cell receptor beta chains share one sample of origin, sequenced in a study of cytomegalovirus exposure and HLA in healthy donors. 60 Vbeta and 13 Jbeta primers were used in PCR. Assay used: immunoSEQ multiplex PCR; TCRdb lists only in-frame clones, some missing. The data contain roughly 100,000 clones, approximately 85% of them singletons. The specimen was PBMCs. Receptor source: a man between 25 and 39 years old in good health and CMV-seropositive.

The chain employs TRBV6-1 and TRBJ2-1, with D perhaps TRBD1 (6 bases). The CDR3 runs to 17 residues. Per germline, CDR1 MNHNS and CDR2 SASEGT. V was shortened by 2 bases and J by 3 bases, with 17 bases between the two germline ends. The CDR3 sequence: CASSEYQGHSIYNEQFF. In nucleotides, the CDR3 is TGTGCCAGCAGTGAATACCAGGGACACTCTATCTACAATGAGCAGTTCTTC.

The chain has TRBV5-8 and TRBJ2-1; D gene unclear. CDR3 length: 12 amino acids. V was cut by 0 bases and J by 8 bases, with 6 bases left in between. The V gene's germline CDR1 is SGHTS and CDR2 YDEGEE. The CDR3 spells CASSLGPYEQFF. The CDR3, as DNA: TGTGCCAGCAGCTTGGGTCCATATGAGCAGTTCTTC.

The DNA of the CDR3 is TGTGCCAGCAAGGTCGGGGTAACGAACACCGGGGAGCTGTTTTTT. It encodes CASKVGVTNTGELFF. The rearrangement joins TRBV6-5 to TRBJ2-2, with a possible D match to TRBD2 (5 bases). V lost 7 bases to trimming and J lost 0 bases, with 12 bases between them. The CDR3 extends over 15 amino acids. Germline loops: CDR1 MNHEY, CDR2 SVGAGI.

V gene TRBV5-6 combines with J gene TRBJ2-1, with 8 bases fitting TRBD2. The CDR3 contains 14 residues. Germline-derived CDR1 and CDR2 are SGHDT and YYEEEE. V lost 8 bases, J lost 0 bases, and 4 bases stayed unmatched. The CDR3 protein is CASLGGVSYNEQFF. CDR3 bases: TGTGCCAGTCTCGGGGGGGTCTCCTACAATGAGCAGTTCTTC. Together with reference TRBV5-6 and TRBJ2-1, the CDR3 gives the full variable domain: DAGVTQSPTHLIKTRGQQVTLRCSPKSGHDTVSWYQQALGQGPQFIFQYYEEEERQRGNFPDRFSGHQFPNYSSELNVNALLLGDSALYLCASLGGVSYNEQFFGPGTRLTVL.

The genes are TRBV29-1 and TRBJ2-1, with TRBD2 matching over 8 bases. The J segment lost 6 bases and the V segment lost 7 bases, leaving 14 bases of the junction unmatched. The CDR3 runs 15 residues. The germline CDR1 and CDR2 sequences are SQVTM and ANQGSEA. CDR3 region: CSALIFLAGGNEQFF. The CDR3 nucleotides read TGCAGCGCCCTTATTTTTCTAGCGGGCGGCAATGAGCAGTTCTTC.

The chain couples TRBV19 to TRBJ1-5; no clear D gene. The CDR3 loop spans 16 amino acids. Between the trimmed V and J ends, which lost 6 bases and 1 base, there was a span of 16 bases. Germline loops: CDR1 LNHDA, CDR2 SQIVND (reference sequence). The CDR3 sequence: CASRLSGIQSNQPQHF. CDR3 nucleotide sequence: TGTGCCAGTAGGCTATCGGGGATCCAGAGCAATCAGCCCCAGCATTTT.

This clone came up once. The chain couples TRBV2 to TRBJ2-1, with a tentative D call TRBD1 (6 bases). The CDR3 extends over 14 amino acids. The V end lost 7 bases, the J end lost 3 bases, and 13 bases lay between the germline ends. The germline V gene encodes CDR1 SNHLY and CDR2 FYNNEI. Written as DNA, the CDR3 is TGTGCCAGCAATCCGGGACAAGGCTACAATGAGCAGTTCTTC. It encodes CASNPGQGYNEQFF.